This entry lists 28 T cell receptor beta chains sequenced from one sample in a study of spatial heterogeneity in lung cancer. Indicated time point: sample taken at primary tumor resection. Via MiXCR, TCRdb re-called the 5' RACE reads, giving one row per CDR3 protein. The profile covers roughly 79,000 distinct CDR3 sequences, with about 7.8% appearing a single time and approximately 6.3% taken by the ten largest. The sequencing used PBMCs, collected at surgery. These receptors were taken from a male donor with early-stage non-small cell lung cancer.

This clonotype has at least ten counts. The chain combines TRBV30 with TRBJ2-1, with 10 bases matching TRBD2. V lost 2 bases and J lost 8; bases outside the gene matches: 12. Germline assignment: CDR1 GTSNPN and CDR2 SVGIG (reference sequence). The CDR3 covers 16 residues. The CDR3 spells CAWSRGLAGAVDEQFF. The CDR3 nucleotides read TGTGCCTGGAGTCGAGGTCTAGCGGGAGCTGTCGATGAGCAGTTCTTC.

This clonotype turned up a few times. The chain recombines TRBV27 with TRBJ2-6; 8 nucleotides agree with TRBD1. CDR1 and CDR2 (germline): MNHEY, SMNVEV (reference sequence). The CDR3 covers 16 residues. Trimming at V came to 4 bases and at J to 2 bases, leaving 4 bases not matched to a gene. CDR3 coding DNA: TGTGCCAGCAGTTGGGCCAGGGGGCCTGGGGCCAACGTCCTGACTTTC. This gives the protein CASSWARGPGANVLTF.

This clonotype was observed at least ten times. This chain connects TRBV9 to TRBJ1-4; 7 bases fit TRBD1. The CDR3 contains 15 residues. V shed 4 bases and J 0 bases; nucleotides not matched to a gene: 3. Per germline, CDR1 SGDLS and CDR2 YYNGEE. This chain's CDR3 is CASSKQGATNEKLFF. The CDR3 region has the DNA TGTGCCAGCAGCAAGCAGGGGGCAACTAATGAAAAACTGTTTTTT.

This clonotype was recorded many times. V gene TRBV20-1 combines with J gene TRBJ2-3; 9 bases are shared with TRBD1. Germline CDR1 is DFQATT and CDR2 is SNEGSKA (reference sequence). CDR3 length: 14 amino acids. Germline trimming cut 4 bases from V and 8 bases from J; bases unmatched to any gene: 10. Here the CDR3 reads CSAIFGTGLGTQYF. The DNA of the CDR3 is TGCAGTGCTATTTTCGGGACAGGGTTGGGTACGCAGTATTTT.

This clonotype was recorded a few times. The CDR3 loop is CATGTESYRDTIYF. The CDR3 bases are TGTGCCACCGGGACAGAAAGTTATAGAGACACCATATATTTT. V gene TRBV10-3 combines with J gene TRBJ1-3; TRBD1 aligns across 7 bases. The CDR3 contains 14 residues. CDR1 and CDR2 (germline): ENHRY, SYGVKD. Unmatched junction bases numbered 14, after V lost 10 bases and J lost 8 bases.

The CDR3 DNA reads TGTGCCAGCAGCTTAGATGGCAGCGGCAGTTCACCCCTCCACTTT. This encodes CASSLDGSGSSPLHF. This chain links TRBV7-2 with TRBJ1-6, with D unresolved. The germline gives CDR1 SGHTA, CDR2 FQGNSA. The ends were cut back, 1 base at V and 9 bases at J, with 13 bases in the middle. The CDR3 runs 15 residues.

This clonotype occurred a few times. V and J are TRBV9 and TRBJ1-1; 10 nucleotides agree with TRBD1. Germline-derived CDR1 and CDR2 are SGDLS and YYNGEE. With 3 bases clipped from V and 7 bases from J, the junction kept 6 bases outside the gene matches. CDR3 length: 14 amino acids. The CDR3 protein is CASSAVTGGDEAFF. CDR3 nucleotides: TGTGCCAGCAGCGCCGTGACAGGGGGCGATGAAGCTTTCTTT.

This clonotype was found a few times. This chain connects TRBV19 to TRBJ1-4, with D possibly TRBD1 on 5 matching bases. The CDR3 loop spans 13 amino acids. The V gene's germline CDR1 is LNHDA and CDR2 SQIVND (reference sequence). V shed 8 bases and J shed 4 bases, with 11 bases lying between them. The CDR3 spells CASQGGSNEKLFF. CDR3 DNA: TGTGCCAGTCAGGGTGGAAGTAATGAAAAACTGTTTTTT.

This clonotype was observed a few times. The genes are TRBV12-3 or TRBV12-4 and TRBJ2-5, with D possibly being TRBD1 or TRBD2 (5 bases each). Deletions cut 1 base from V and 3 bases from J, with 12 bases between. The CDR3 spans 15 residues. CDR3 sequence reads: CASSLDGRGEETQYF. For the CDR3, the DNA is TGTGCCAGCAGTTTAGATGGAAGAGGGGAAGAGACCCAGTACTTC.

This clonotype was seen a handful of times. This chain links TRBV7-9 with TRBJ2-1; 7 bases are shared with TRBD2. Germline CDR1 reads SEHNR; CDR2 reads FQNEAQ (reference sequence). This CDR3 has 14 amino acids. V trimming: 1 base; J trimming: 9 bases; junction bases outside the gene matches: 6. The CDR3 here is CASSLVPGGREQFF. DNA of the CDR3: TGTGCCAGCAGCTTAGTACCGGGAGGACGTGAGCAGTTCTTC.

This chain uses TRBV20-1 with TRBJ2-1, with 9 bases identical to TRBD2. Germline assignment: CDR1 DFQATT and CDR2 SNEGSKA (reference sequence). Trimming took 0 bases from V and 2 from J; bases not matched to a gene: 8. The CDR3 sequence is 17 residues long. CDR3 nucleotides: TGCAGTGCTAGAGATGTAGCGGGGGAATCTACCTACAATGAGCAGTTCTTC. This translates into CSARDVAGESTYNEQFF.

This clonotype was seen many times. The chain links TRBV2 to TRBJ1-5, with a tentative D call TRBD1 (5 bases). Germline CDR1 and CDR2: SNHLY and FYNNEI. Trimming shortened V by 3 bases and J by 7 bases, and 16 bases separated the two germline ends. The CDR3 length is 15 residues. The CDR3 DNA is TGTGCCAGCAGTGATGGGGCTCAAACCCAACAGCCCCAGCATTTT. Amino acids: CASSDGAQTQQPQHF.

This chain connects TRBV11-2 to TRBJ2-2, with D possibly TRBD2 on 5 matching bases. Germline V gene data show CDR1 as SGHAT and CDR2 as FQNNGV. The CDR3 is 15 amino acids. The germline V and J ends were trimmed by 1 base and 4 bases, with 10 bases remaining between them. The CDR3 nucleotides are TGTGCCAGCAGCTTAGGGCAGAGGGCCACCGGGGAGCTGTTTTTT. It specifies CASSLGQRATGELFF.

The chain couples TRBV20-1 to TRBJ2-1; perhaps TRBD2 as D (5 bases). Germline assignment: CDR1 DFQATT and CDR2 SNEGSKA (reference sequence). This CDR3 is built from 12 residues. V gave up 6 bases and J gave up 9 bases, with 15 bases separating them. DNA for the CDR3: TGCAGTGCCGTACCGAGGGCTCCTGAGCAGTTCTTC. Its translation is CSAVPRAPEQFF.

This clonotype was recorded many times. The chain has TRBV30 and TRBJ2-1, with TRBD1 identical over 7 bases. Germline V gene data show CDR1 as GTSNPN and CDR2 as SVGIG (reference sequence). This CDR3 is built from 15 residues. J lost 0 bases, V lost 4 bases, and 6 bases had no gene match. The CDR3 region is CAWTPTGSSYNEQFF. Here the CDR3 DNA reads TGTGCCTGGACCCCGACAGGGAGCTCCTACAATGAGCAGTTCTTC.

The CDR3 DNA is TGTGCCAGCAGTACACGGGACAAAGATACGCAGTATTTT. Amino acid sequence: CASSTRDKDTQYF. The chain uses TRBV6-5 and TRBJ2-3, with a weak D call TRBD1 (6 bases). In germline, CDR1 is MNHEY, CDR2 SVGAGI. The CDR3 covers 13 residues. V lost 5 bases and J 5 bases, leaving 11 bases between the germline ends.

This clonotype was observed many times. The rearrangement uses TRBV7-9 and TRBJ2-7; D ambiguous. Trimming removed 2 bases at V and 2 bases at J, with 10 bases between. In germline, CDR1 is SEHNR, CDR2 FQNEAQ (reference sequence). This CDR3 has 14 amino acids. The CDR3 DNA is TGTGCCAGCAGCTTAAGTTTGCCTCCCTACGAGCAGTACTTC. This translates into CASSLSLPPYEQYF. The variable domain in full, completed from reference TRBV7-9 and TRBJ2-7, reads DTGVSQNPRHKITKRGQNVTFRCDPISEHNRLYWYRQTLGQGPEFLTYFQNEAQLEKSRLLSDRFSAERPKGSFSTLEIQRTEQGDSAMYLCASSLSLPPYEQYFGPGTRLTVT.

The CDR3 DNA follows: TGCGCCAGCAGCTCTGGACTAGCGGCCTTCGAGCAGTACTTC. Translated, it gives CASSSGLAAFEQYF. V and J are TRBV5-1 and TRBJ2-7; TRBD2 agrees at 10 bases. Germline-derived CDR1 and CDR2 are SGHRS and YFSETQ. V was clipped by 3 bases and J by 6 bases; unmatched bases: 6. This CDR3 has 14 amino acids.

The table lists this clonotype with many counts. The chain has TRBV29-1 and TRBJ2-3; D is perhaps TRBD2 (5 bases). Germline V CDR1 and CDR2: SQVTM, ANQGSEA. Trimming removed 4 bases at V and 2 bases at J, with 10 bases between. The CDR3 covers 13 residues. CDR3 DNA sequence: TGCAGCGTTGGCGTCGGGAACACAGATACGCAGTATTTT. Its protein is CSVGVGNTDTQYF.

The chain has TRBV7-9 and TRBJ2-2; D is unclear. The germline CDR1 and CDR2 sequences are SEHNR and FQNEAQ (reference sequence). V gave up 0 bases and J gave up 6 bases, with 8 bases separating them. This CDR3 is built from 14 residues. The CDR3 region has the DNA TGTGCCAGCAGCTTAGCGGGAAGGCCCGGGGAGCTGTTTTTT. This gives the protein CASSLAGRPGELFF. The full variable domain, its missing parts supplied by reference TRBV7-9 and TRBJ2-2, is DTGVSQNPRHKITKRGQNVTFRCDPISEHNRLYWYRQTLGQGPEFLTYFQNEAQLEKSRLLSDRFSAERPKGSFSTLEIQRTEQGDSAMYLCASSLAGRPGELFFGEGSRLTVL.

This clonotype was counted between two and nine times. J is TRBJ1-4 and V is TRBV5-1; weak D call: TRBD1 (5 bases). Germline loops: CDR1 SGHRS, CDR2 YFSETQ. V lost 4 bases and J 1 base, leaving 14 bases between the germline ends. This CDR3 contains 16 residues. The CDR3 is CASSTQGVVTNEKLFF. DNA of the CDR3: TGCGCCAGCAGCACGCAGGGAGTTGTAACTAATGAAAAACTGTTTTTT.

Only one count was recorded for this clonotype. The gene calls are TRBV4-3 and TRBJ1-6; D unclear. Germline values: CDR1 LGHNA, CDR2 YSLEER. This CDR3 comprises 14 residues. Trimming removed 0 bases from V and 9 bases from J, with 9 bases in between. The CDR3 DNA is TGCGCCAGCAGCCAAGATCTTGGTACTTCACCCCTCCACTTT. Its translation: CASSQDLGTSPLHF.

This clonotype has ten or more counts. The chain links TRBV5-5 to TRBJ2-7; 12 bases map to TRBD1. The CDR3 totals 15 residues. With V trimmed by 4 bases and J by 4 bases, 6 bases remained unmatched. Germline lookup yields CDR1 SGHKS and CDR2 YYEKEE (reference sequence). The CDR3 here is CASSDRDRGQYEQYF. CDR3 bases: TGTGCCAGCAGCGACCGGGACAGGGGGCAGTACGAGCAGTACTTC.

This clonotype was observed a few times. V usage is TRBV11-2 and J usage is TRBJ1-1; the D gene is possibly TRBD1 (5 bases). Germline V lookup: CDR1 SGHAT, CDR2 FQNNGV. CDR3 size: 16 residues. V gave up 6 bases and J gave up 5 bases, with 22 bases separating them. This CDR3 reads CASRRGGREGNTEAFF. The CDR3 nucleotides read TGTGCCAGCAGGAGGGGCGGTAGGGAGGGAAATACTGAAGCTTTCTTT.

In this sample, this clonotype turned up a few times. V usage is TRBV5-1 and J usage is TRBJ1-1, with 8 positions matching TRBD1. The CDR3 sequence is 15 residues long. Germline loops: CDR1 SGHRS, CDR2 YFSETQ. The ends lost 4 bases at V and 4 bases at J; junction bases unmatched: 9. CDR3 sequence: CASSPGDRYTTEAFF. CDR3 bases: TGCGCCAGCAGCCCTGGGGACAGGTACACCACTGAAGCTTTCTTT.

This clonotype occurred a few times. This chain joins TRBV2 and TRBJ1-5, with D possibly TRBD1 on 6 matching bases. The CDR3 covers 15 residues. The germline V gene encodes CDR1 SNHLY and CDR2 FYNNEI. Trimming removed 6 bases at V and 3 bases at J, with 15 bases between. DNA for the CDR3: TGTGCCAGCAGGCAGGGGACGGGTAACAATCAGCCCCAGCATTTT. This gives the protein CASRQGTGNNQPQHF.

This clonotype appeared many times. The chain employs TRBV19 and TRBJ2-3; 7 bases are shared with TRBD2. The germline CDR1 and CDR2 sequences are LNHDA and SQIVND (reference sequence). The CDR3 totals 15 residues. Trimming removed 6 bases from V and 7 bases from J; junction bases left unmatched: 13. DNA for the CDR3: TGTGCCAGTAGGGTGAGAGGAACTAGCGCTAATACGCAGTATTTT. Encoded protein: CASRVRGTSANTQYF.

Regarding this clonotype: A read error is possible here, since a much larger clone lies one base away. V is TRBV12-3 or TRBV12-4 and J is TRBJ2-7, with D unclear. CDR3 length equals 13 residues. V shed 1 base and J shed 7 bases, with 11 bases lying between them. The CDR3 DNA reads TGTGCCAGCAGTTTAGACCTTTCCAGAGAGCAGTACTTC. Its protein is CASSLDLSREQYF.